The 8 T cell receptor beta chains below all came from one sample that was sequenced in a study of blood T cell repertoires in COVID-19. Sequencing used immunoSEQ multiplex PCR; TCRdb keeps in-frame clones, though not all of them. The table records 250,000 or so clones, less than 90% of them present only once. Material for sequencing was peripheral blood. The receptors stem from a man aged 30 to 45 with active or convalescent COVID-19.

V is TRBV6-5 and J is TRBJ1-4; possible D gene TRBD1, 6 bases. Germline V gene data show CDR1 as MNHEY and CDR2 as SVGAGI. Trimming took 6 bases from V and 5 from J, leaving 16 bases between them. This CDR3 comprises 15 residues. This chain's CDR3 is CASSQLQGENEKLFF. In DNA, the CDR3 is TGTGCCAGCAGCCAACTACAGGGTGAGAATGAAAAACTGTTTTTT.

The rearrangement uses TRBV11-2 and TRBJ2-5; 8 bases map to TRBD1. The CDR3 is made up of 14 amino acids. V lost 6 bases, J lost 5 bases, and 8 bases stayed unmatched. The germline gives CDR1 SGHAT, CDR2 FQNNGV. DNA of the CDR3: TGTGCCAGCAGACAAACGACAGGGGTCGAGACCCAGTACTTC. Translation: CASRQTTGVETQYF.

This chain links TRBV25-1 with TRBJ1-3, with D unresolved. V lost 7 bases and J lost 4, with 2 bases in between. CDR1 MGHDK and CDR2 SYGVNS come from the germline V gene. CDR3 length: 10 residues. The CDR3 sequence: CASIGNTIYF. CDR3 nucleotide sequence: TGTGCCAGCATAGGAAACACCATATATTTT.

V is TRBV4-2 and J is TRBJ1-6; D not certain. Per germline, CDR1 LGHNA and CDR2 YNFKEQ. V was pared by 1 base and J by 6 bases, with 7 bases between. The CDR3 is 14 residues long. CDR3 sequence (DNA): TGTGCCAGCAGCCAAGCCGAGATTAATTCACCCCTCCACTTT. It is translated as CASSQAEINSPLHF.

This clone appeared a few times. The gene calls are TRBV19 and TRBJ1-4; D might be TRBD1 (5 bases). Germline V gene sequence: CDR1 LNHDA, CDR2 SQIVND (reference sequence). V was cut by 5 bases and J by 4 bases, with 11 bases left in between. There are 14 residues in the CDR3. For the CDR3, the DNA is TGTGCCAGTAGTGTGCGGGGGATTAATGAAAAACTGTTTTTT. Amino acids: CASSVRGINEKLFF.

The chain recombines TRBV5-1 with TRBJ2-7, with 7 bases identical to TRBD2. Looked up from germline, CDR1 is SGHRS and CDR2 is YFSETQ. Trimming at V came to 6 bases and at J to 3 bases, leaving 9 bases not matched to a gene. CDR3 length equals 14 residues. CDR3 nucleotides: TGCGCCAGCACACCTAGCGGCGCGGTCTACGAGCAGTACTTC. This encodes CASTPSGAVYEQYF.

This clone was observed once. The chain couples TRBV19 to TRBJ2-3; a possible D gene is TRBD2 (6 bases). CDR1 and CDR2 (germline): LNHDA, SQIVND (reference sequence). CDR3 size: 15 residues. The V and J ends lost 6 bases and 3 bases respectively, with 16 bases between them. CDR3 residues: CASRKIADTTDTQYF. For the CDR3, the DNA is TGTGCCAGTAGAAAAATAGCGGACACGACAGATACGCAGTATTTT.

V gene TRBV28 combines with J gene TRBJ1-1; 9 nucleotides agree with TRBD1. The V segment lost 6 bases and the J segment 0 bases; nucleotides outside the gene matches: 8. Germline CDR1 and CDR2: MDHEN and SYDVKM. This CDR3 spans 16 amino acids. In nucleotides, the CDR3 is TGTGCCAGCAGCGCCTGGGGGACAGGGTTGAACACTGAAGCTTTCTTT. Protein sequence: CASSAWGTGLNTEAFF.